One sample yielded the 11 T cell receptor beta chains listed below, sequenced in a study of post-analysis software for immune sequencing data. These TCRs are of unknown antigen specificity. Overall study results and limits: In patients, about five TRBV segments were more frequent than in controls, with TRBV5-6, TRBV5-1 and TRBV20-1 among them.

cDNA libraries of TCR beta carried unique molecular identifiers. One entry per CDR3 protein results from TCRdb running MiXCR on the PCR reads. The repertoire includes hundreds of thousands of distinct CDR3 sequences, roughly 58% of them detected once, and 4.6% sits in the top ten. What was sequenced was blood. These receptors all come from a girl between 5 and 17 years old with multiple sclerosis.

V and J are TRBV12-3 or TRBV12-4 and TRBJ2-5, with a weak D call TRBD2 (6 bases). The CDR3 contains 15 residues. Trimming took 3 bases from V and 5 from J, leaving 16 bases between them. The CDR3 region is CASSLGGGPRETQYF. The CDR3 DNA reads TGTGCCAGCAGTTTGGGGGGAGGTCCCCGGGAGACCCAGTACTTC.

This chain uses TRBV20-1 with TRBJ2-5; 11 bases are a match to TRBD2. The J call may be wrong; the DNA end is better matched by TRBJ2-7. The CDR3 loop spans 14 amino acids. Per germline, CDR1 DFQATT and CDR2 SNEGSKA (reference sequence). CDR3 DNA sequence: TGCAGTGCTAGAGATCTAGCGGGAGGAGGCGAGCAGTACTTC. Translation: CSARDLAGGGEQYF.

This clonotype was detected a few times. This sequence joins TRBV6-5 and TRBJ2-3, with D perhaps matching TRBD2 (5 bases). CDR1 MNHEY and CDR2 SVGAGI come from the germline V gene. With 2 bases removed from V and 0 bases from J, the gap between germline ends came to 9 bases. The CDR3 has 15 amino acids. CDR3 protein: CASSYGWTSTDTQYF. The CDR3 DNA sequence: TGTGCCAGCAGTTACGGGTGGACTAGCACAGATACGCAGTATTTT.

The chain carries TRBV29-1 and TRBJ2-7; D ambiguous. V lost 4 bases and J lost 3, with 13 bases in between. CDR1 and CDR2 from the germline V gene are SQVTM and ANQGSEA. The CDR3 spans 13 residues. CDR3 in amino acids: CSVATRTLYEQYF. CDR3 nucleotides: TGCAGCGTTGCCACCAGGACCCTCTACGAGCAGTACTTC.

The table lists this clonotype with a count of one. The chain recombines TRBV18 with TRBJ2-7, with TRBD1 as a possible D gene (5 bases). There are 13 residues in the CDR3. Germline values: CDR1 KGHSH, CDR2 LQKENI. V was pared by 3 bases and J by 3 bases, with 9 bases between. The DNA of the CDR3 is TGTGCCAGCTCACCTGATCAGGGCTACGAGCAGTACTTC. This gives the protein CASSPDQGYEQYF.

The CDR3 DNA sequence: TGCAGCGTCGCCGAGGGTACGCAGTATTTT. Translated: CSVAEGTQYF. V gene TRBV29-1 combines with J gene TRBJ2-3; D is possibly TRBD2 (5 bases). Germline loops: CDR1 SQVTM, CDR2 ANQGSEA. CDR3 length equals 10 residues. Trimming cost V 6 bases and J 8 bases, with 9 bases left between them.

This chain uses TRBV24-1 with TRBJ2-5; 11 positions agree with TRBD1. The germline V gene encodes CDR1 KGHDR and CDR2 SFDVKD. The ends lost 6 bases at V and 1 base at J; junction bases unmatched: 6. The CDR3 sequence is 16 residues long. The CDR3 sequence: CATSLGGTGGQETQYF. CDR3 DNA sequence: TGTGCCACCAGTTTAGGGGGGACAGGGGGCCAAGAGACCCAGTACTTC.

V usage is TRBV27 and J usage is TRBJ2-1; 8 bases map to TRBD2. CDR3 length equals 13 residues. Germline V lookup: CDR1 MNHEY, CDR2 SMNVEV (reference sequence). V trimming: 6 bases; J trimming: 10 bases; junction bases outside the gene matches: 8. CDR3 in DNA: TGTGCCAGCAGGATCGGGAGGGATCACGAGCAGTTCTTC. Amino acid sequence: CASRIGRDHEQFF.

This clonotype has only a few counts. The CDR3 bases are TGTGCCACCAGCAGAGATTGGGCCGATCTCGCTCTCACCTTC. Amino acid sequence: CATSRDWADLALTF. V usage is TRBV15 and J usage is TRBJ1-2; no clear D gene. Germline CDR1 LNHNV, CDR2 YYDKDF (reference sequence). The CDR3 sequence is 14 residues long. Between the trimmed V and J ends, which lost 0 bases and 13 bases, there was a span of 18 bases.

The chain is built from TRBV5-1 and TRBJ2-5; 10 bases fit TRBD2. V shed 4 bases, J shed 2 bases, and the junction held 11 bases outside the gene matches. Germline V gene lookup returns CDR1 SGHRS and CDR2 YFSETQ. The CDR3 runs 17 residues. CDR3 bases: TGCGCCAGCAGCAGCTTGGCCGGACTAGCGGTTCAAGAGACCCAGTACTTC. Protein product: CASSSLAGLAVQETQYF.

The sample holds one count of this clonotype. The chain uses TRBV27 and TRBJ2-2, with TRBD2 identical over 8 bases. Trimming at V came to 6 bases and at J to 4 bases, leaving 13 bases not matched to a gene. There are 17 residues in the CDR3. Germline assignment: CDR1 MNHEY and CDR2 SMNVEV (reference sequence). CDR3 sequence: CASSRRTGGRPTGELFF. DNA of the CDR3: TGTGCCAGCAGCCGAAGGACGGGAGGGCGCCCCACCGGGGAGCTGTTTTTT.